The 30 T cell receptor beta chains given below trace back to one sample, sequenced in a study of OX40 agonist ivuxolimab in advanced cancers. Sequenced by immunoSEQ multiplex PCR; TCRdb stores in-frame clones only, minus some. The data hold about 64,000 clones, with under 95% observed a single time. The sequencing here drew on CD4+ or CD8+ T cells sorted from blood, taken in a trial of the OX40 agonist ivuxolimab. These receptors all stem from an adult with an advanced solid tumor such as melanoma, head and neck, liver or kidney cancer.

The V and J genes are TRBV19 and TRBJ1-4, with 9 bases matching TRBD1. With 4 bases clipped from V and 8 bases from J, the junction kept 5 bases outside the gene matches. This CDR3 spans 14 amino acids. Germline values: CDR1 LNHDA, CDR2 SQIVND (reference sequence). The CDR3 DNA follows: TGTGCCAGTAGTAGGGACAGGGTCCTCGAAAAACTGTTTTTT. Residues: CASSRDRVLEKLFF.

The chain employs TRBV10-1 and TRBJ2-5; TRBD2 matches 8 bases. This CDR3 spans 15 amino acids. Per the germline V gene, CDR1 is WNHNN and CDR2 is SYGVQD (reference sequence). V shed 0 bases and J 5 bases; nucleotides not matched to a gene: 5. The CDR3 coding sequence is TGCGCCAGCAGTGAGTCGACGGGAGGGCGGGAGACCCAGTACTTC. Its translation: CASSESTGGRETQYF.

This chain joins TRBV30 and TRBJ1-5; D gene unclear. Between the trimmed V and J ends, which lost 2 bases and 2 bases, there was a span of 10 bases. Germline CDR1 GTSNPN, CDR2 SVGIG (reference sequence). The CDR3 extends over 14 amino acids. CDR3 residues: CAWSPDLGNQPQHF. CDR3 nucleotide sequence: TGTGCCTGGAGTCCGGATCTGGGCAATCAGCCCCAGCATTTT.

The rearrangement joins TRBV19 to TRBJ2-7; 7 nucleotides align to TRBD2. Trimming cost V 6 bases and J 4 bases; bases outside gene matches: 9. The length of the CDR3 is 14 residues. Germline V CDR1 and CDR2: LNHDA, SQIVND (reference sequence). The CDR3 DNA reads as TGTGCCAGTAGCGGCGGTAGCGGGCGTTACGAGCAGTACTTC. The encoded protein is CASSGGSGRYEQYF.

The V call is TRBV18, the J call TRBJ1-6; D remains unclear. In germline, CDR1 is KGHSH, CDR2 LQKENI. V shed 1 base and J shed 5 bases, with 12 bases lying between them. The CDR3 runs 16 residues. DNA for the CDR3: TGTGCCAGCTCACCACAGACCTCCACAAATAATTCACCCCTCCACTTT. Translation gives CASSPQTSTNNSPLHF.

CDR3 nucleotide sequence: TGTGCCAGCAGTTTATCGTTCCGCGTCGGGCTCAATGAGCAGTTCTTC. Residues: CASSLSFRVGLNEQFF. V usage is TRBV28 and J usage is TRBJ2-1; D uncertain. V shed 1 base and J shed 6 bases, with 16 bases lying between them. Germline CDR1 MDHEN, CDR2 SYDVKM. The CDR3 sequence is 16 residues long.

The chain employs TRBV12-5 and TRBJ2-3, with D possibly TRBD2 on 6 matching bases. The V gene's germline CDR1 is LGHNT and CDR2 FRNRAP. CDR3 length equals 16 residues. Trimming removed 5 bases from V and 8 bases from J, with 23 bases in between. The CDR3 nucleotides read TGTGCTAGTGGTGGTGGAGGGACCACGACACAGATTACGCAGTATTTT. Its translation: CASGGGGTTTQITQYF.

This rearrangement joins TRBV27 to TRBJ2-5; 13 positions match TRBD2. Losses at the gene ends were 5 bases for V and 2 bases for J; bases not matched to a gene: 8. CDR3 length: 17 residues. CDR1 MNHEY and CDR2 SMNVEV come from the germline V gene (reference sequence). Written as DNA, the CDR3 is TGTGCCAGCAGTCCGGGGACTAGCGGGATAAGGCAAGAGACCCAGTACTTC. This encodes CASSPGTSGIRQETQYF.

V usage is TRBV29-1 and J usage is TRBJ2-1; D may be TRBD1 (5 bases). V was cut by 2 bases and J by 0 bases, with 14 bases left in between. Per germline, CDR1 SQVTM and CDR2 ANQGSEA. The CDR3 is made up of 16 amino acids. The CDR3 DNA reads TGCAGCGTTGAATCTCCAGGGCTTAGCTCCTACAATGAGCAGTTCTTC. This encodes CSVESPGLSSYNEQFF.

This chain connects TRBV5-4 to TRBJ1-1, with 7 bases identical to TRBD1. Germline V CDR1 and CDR2: SGHNT, YYREEE (reference sequence). After removal of 0 bases from V and 6 bases from J, the junction contained 8 bases not matched to a gene. CDR3 size: 15 residues. The CDR3 sequence is CASSLETGLRSEAFF. CDR3 DNA sequence: TGTGCCAGCAGCTTGGAGACAGGGCTCAGGTCTGAAGCTTTCTTT. The variable domain in full, with the rest retrieved from reference TRBV5-4 and TRBJ1-1, is ETGVTQSPTHLIKTRGQQVTLRCSSQSGHNTVSWYQQALGQGPQFIFQYYREEENGRGNFPPRFSGLQFPNYSSELNVNALELDDSALYLCASSLETGLRSEAFFGQGTRLTVV.

The genes are TRBV5-1 and TRBJ2-7; 11 bases line up with TRBD2. This CDR3 has 14 residues. V was pared by 2 bases and J by 6 bases, with 4 bases of the junction left unmatched. Germline values: CDR1 SGHRS, CDR2 YFSETQ. The CDR3 reads CASSFSGRAPEQYF. The CDR3 DNA reads TGCGCCAGCAGCTTTAGCGGGAGGGCACCCGAGCAGTACTTC. Drawing the rest from reference TRBV5-1 and TRBJ2-7, the complete variable domain is KAGVTQTPRYLIKTRGQQVTLSCSPISGHRSVSWYQQTPGQGLQFLFEYFSETQRNKGNFPGRFSGRQFSNSRSEMNVSTLELGDSALYLCASSFSGRAPEQYFGPGTRLTVT.

The genes are TRBV6-6 and TRBJ2-1, with 7 bases lining up with TRBD2. The CDR3 consists of 14 residues. Germline V gene sequence: CDR1 MNHNY, CDR2 SVGAGI (reference sequence). Written as DNA, the CDR3 is TGTGCTTCCCAACGGGGGGTCTCCTACAATGAGCAGTTCTTC. Translation: CASQRGVSYNEQFF.

The chain uses TRBV6-5 and TRBJ2-1, with D hard to call. Between the trimmed V and J ends, which lost 4 bases and 0 bases, there was a span of 10 bases. The CDR3 sequence is 15 residues long. The germline CDR1 and CDR2 sequences are MNHEY and SVGAGI. This chain's CDR3 is CASSSRPPSYNEQFF. CDR3 nucleotides: TGTGCCAGCAGTTCCCGGCCTCCCTCCTACAATGAGCAGTTCTTC.

For this clone: The sample contains more than one DNA sequence encoding this CDR3. The chain is built from TRBV6-5 and TRBJ1-3, with D unresolved. CDR1 MNHEY and CDR2 SVGAGI come from the germline V gene. V lost 0 bases to trimming and J lost 0 bases, with 6 bases between them. The CDR3 runs to 15 residues. Here the CDR3 reads CASSYSRSSGNTIYF. CDR3 DNA sequence: TGTGCCAGCAGTTACTCGAGGAGCTCTGGAAACACCATATATTTT.

The chain recombines TRBV19 with TRBJ1-3, with D unclear. Trimming pared 5 bases from V and 0 bases from J, leaving 11 bases between. CDR1 and CDR2 from the germline V gene are LNHDA and SQIVND (reference sequence). The CDR3 covers 15 residues. As DNA, the CDR3 is TGTGCCAGTAGTCTCGGGTCGATCTCTGGAAACACCATATATTTT. Translated, it gives CASSLGSISGNTIYF.

V usage is TRBV6-1 and J usage is TRBJ2-1; possible D gene TRBD1, 5 bases. V was cut by 1 base and J by 5 bases, with 6 bases left in between. CDR3 size: 13 residues. Germline V gene sequence: CDR1 MNHNS, CDR2 SASEGT. The CDR3 nucleotides are TGTGCCAGCAGTGAAGGACAGAACAATGAGCAGTTCTTC. Protein product: CASSEGQNNEQFF.

The rearrangement links TRBV6-5 to TRBJ1-5; TRBD1 agrees at 7 bases. This CDR3 contains 15 residues. Germline values: CDR1 MNHEY, CDR2 SVGAGI. J gave up 8 bases and V 5 bases, and 12 bases lay outside the gene matches. The CDR3 region is CASSRDGSGGKPQHF. The DNA for the CDR3 is TGTGCCAGCAGTCGGGACGGTTCAGGGGGTAAGCCCCAGCATTTT.

V usage is TRBV6-5 and J usage is TRBJ1-3, with TRBD1 matching over 7 bases. Germline V gene data show CDR1 as MNHEY and CDR2 as SVGAGI. V shed 8 bases and J 3 bases; nucleotides not matched to a gene: 4. CDR3 length: 13 amino acids. CDR3 region: CASRGGGGNTIYF. As DNA, the CDR3 is TGTGCCAGCCGAGGGGGCGGTGGAAACACCATATATTTT.

DNA for the CDR3: TGTGCCAGCGGAAGACTAGCGGGAGATGTTGCAGATACGCAGTATTTT. This translates into CASGRLAGDVADTQYF. The rearrangement joins TRBV9 to TRBJ2-3; 12 bases fit TRBD2. CDR3 length: 16 amino acids. The junction had 10 bases not matched to a gene; V was cut back by 7 bases and J by 4 bases. Germline V gene sequence: CDR1 SGDLS, CDR2 YYNGEE.

The sample holds one count of this clone. The chain has TRBV19 and TRBJ1-1; D gene unclear. The germline V gene encodes CDR1 LNHDA and CDR2 SQIVND (reference sequence). Trimming shortened V by 1 base and J by 6 bases, and 9 bases separated the two germline ends. The CDR3 sequence is 13 residues long. The DNA for the CDR3 is TGTGCCAGTAGTATAGTTGTCTTTGCTGAAGCTTTCTTT. This sequence encodes CASSIVVFAEAFF. The variable domain in full, completed from reference TRBV19 and TRBJ1-1, reads DGGITQSPKYLFRKEGQNVTLSCEQNLNHDAMYWYRQDPGQGLRLIYYSQIVNDFQKGDIAEGYSVSREKKESFPLTVTSAQKNPTAFYLCASSIVVFAEAFFGQGTRLTVV.

The rearrangement links TRBV7-9 to TRBJ2-7, with a tentative D call TRBD1 (6 bases). The CDR3 is 13 amino acids. Trimming left V 5 bases short and J 6 bases short, with 14 bases between. Germline V CDR1 and CDR2: SEHNR, FQNEAQ (reference sequence). In DNA, the CDR3 is TGTGCCAGCAGCCGGGACACCCCCTTCGAGCAGTACTTC. It is translated as CASSRDTPFEQYF.

V usage is TRBV5-8 and J usage is TRBJ2-5; TRBD2 aligns across 9 bases. The V gene end was trimmed by 9 bases and the J gene end by 4 bases; junction bases not matched to a gene: 10. This CDR3 region has 14 residues. Germline V CDR1 and CDR2: SGHTS, YDEGEE. CDR3 protein: CATLGGRALETQYF. CDR3 coding DNA: TGTGCCACCCTTGGCGGGAGGGCCTTAGAGACCCAGTACTTC.

There are a few counts of this clone. V and J are TRBV10-1 and TRBJ1-3; unclear D gene. V was cut by 4 bases and J by 0 bases, with 4 bases left in between. In germline, CDR1 is WNHNN, CDR2 SYGVQD (reference sequence). The CDR3 has 13 residues. Here the CDR3 reads CASSAGSGNTIYF. CDR3 nucleotides: TGCGCCAGCAGTGCGGGCTCTGGAAACACCATATATTTT.

The V gene is TRBV10-1, the J gene TRBJ1-1, with D unclear. This CDR3 region has 13 residues. The ends were cut back, 5 bases at V and 0 bases at J, with 7 bases in the middle. Per germline, CDR1 WNHNN and CDR2 SYGVQD (reference sequence). The CDR3 DNA is TGCGCCAGCAGTTTTACACTGAACACTGAAGCTTTCTTT. Amino acids: CASSFTLNTEAFF.

The chain is built from TRBV7-2 and TRBJ2-3; D is possibly TRBD1 (6 bases). V gave up 6 bases and J gave up 8 bases, with 15 bases separating them. This CDR3 spans 13 amino acids. In germline, CDR1 is SGHTA, CDR2 FQGNSA. The DNA of the CDR3 is TGTGCCAGCAGGCTACAGGGTTATGGTACGCAGTATTTT. Protein product: CASRLQGYGTQYF.

J is TRBJ1-5 and V is TRBV4-2; D is ambiguous. The CDR3 covers 15 residues. Germline CDR1 reads LGHNA; CDR2 reads YNFKEQ. The ends were cut back, 0 bases at V and 0 bases at J, with 6 bases in the middle. As DNA, the CDR3 is TGTGCCAGCAGCCAAGACTATTATAGCAATCAGCCCCAGCATTTT. Its protein is CASSQDYYSNQPQHF.

This sequence joins TRBV10-3 and TRBJ2-2, with D unresolved. Between the trimmed V and J ends, which lost 4 bases and 0 bases, there was a span of 9 bases. In germline, CDR1 is ENHRY, CDR2 SYGVKD. This CDR3 spans 15 amino acids. The CDR3 DNA sequence: TGTGCCATCAGTGGTTTAGAGACGAACACCGGGGAGCTGTTTTTT. Encoded protein: CAISGLETNTGELFF.

The rearrangement links TRBV15 to TRBJ2-2; D is possibly TRBD1 (5 bases). V lost 3 bases to trimming and J lost 7 bases, with 9 bases between them. The CDR3 extends over 13 amino acids. CDR1 and CDR2 from the germline V gene are LNHNV and YYDKDF (reference sequence). For the CDR3, the DNA is TGTGCCACCAGCAGCAGGGCGAGCGGGGAGCTGTTTTTT. Protein sequence: CATSSRASGELFF.

DNA of the CDR3: TGTGCCAGCAGCTTAGGAAACAGGGGAAGTAAGGAAAAACTGTTTTTT. It translates to CASSLGNRGSKEKLFF. The chain couples TRBV5-8 to TRBJ1-4; 7 bases fit TRBD1. The CDR3 has 16 residues. With V trimmed by 2 bases and J by 8 bases, 12 bases remained unmatched. CDR1 and CDR2 from the germline V gene are SGHTS and YDEGEE. Variable domain in full (rest from reference TRBV5-8 and TRBJ1-4): EAGVTQSPTHLIKTRGQQATLRCSPISGHTSVYWYQQALGLGLQFLLWYDEGEERNRGNFPPRFSGRQFPNYSSELNVNALELEDSALYLCASSLGNRGSKEKLFFGSGTQLSVL.

The genes are TRBV25-1 and TRBJ2-3, with TRBD2 identical over 11 bases. The ends lost 5 bases at V and 2 bases at J; junction bases unmatched: 6. Germline CDR1 MGHDK, CDR2 SYGVNS. The CDR3 has 16 amino acids. The CDR3 DNA reads as TGTGCCAGCAGTCTGGGACTAGCGGAGTACACAGATACGCAGTATTTT. Translated, it gives CASSLGLAEYTDTQYF.